The entry below describes one TCR beta chain. Its antigen is unknown. The germline CDR1 and CDR2 sequences are LNHNV and YYDKDF (reference sequence). The CDR3 spans 13 residues. Trimming left V 7 bases short and J 6 bases short, with 13 bases between. The naive gate required viable CD3+CD4+ or CD3+CD8+ cells with CCR7+CD45RA+CD45RO-CD95-CD27+CD28+ phenotype. The data stem from a study of T cells after posttransplantation cyclophosphamide. General study results and limits: Donor-recipient repertoire similarity was low at 1-2 months, rising over year one. After PTCy, TRB diversity resembled that of CNI/methotrexate controls.

This table comes from immunoSEQ multiplex PCR, and its TCRdb copy is limited to in-frame clones, with some not included. This table has 9,000 to 9,500 clones, 95% to 99% appearing once. The material sequenced was naive CD8+ T cells sorted from PBMCs. This TCR derives from a man aged 45-65 years in good health, CMV-negative, and a related stem cell transplant donor. This rearrangement joins TRBV15 to TRBJ2-4, with TRBD1 as a possible D gene (6 bases). CDR3 coding DNA: TGTGCCACCACAGGACAGAACGGAAACATTCAGTACTTC. Protein: CATTGQNGNIQYF.